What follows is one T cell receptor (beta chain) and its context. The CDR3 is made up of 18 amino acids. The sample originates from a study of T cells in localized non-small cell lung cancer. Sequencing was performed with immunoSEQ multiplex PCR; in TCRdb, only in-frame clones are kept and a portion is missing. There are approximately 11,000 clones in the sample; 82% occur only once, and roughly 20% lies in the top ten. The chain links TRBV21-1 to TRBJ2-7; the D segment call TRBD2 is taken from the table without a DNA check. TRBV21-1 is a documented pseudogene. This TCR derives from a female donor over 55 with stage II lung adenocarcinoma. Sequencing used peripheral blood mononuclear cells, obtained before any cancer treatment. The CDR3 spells CASSKVGLAGGSPGEQYF. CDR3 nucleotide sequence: TGTGCCAGCAGCAAAGTAGGACTAGCGGGAGGATCGCCGGGGGAGCAGTACTTC.